This T cell receptor beta chain was profiled in a study of cytomegalovirus exposure and HLA in healthy donors. Findings and caveats of the study: Despite most TCR sequences being rare, some public TCRs occurred in many donors. The finding came from a later analysis; first-cohort TCR clusters tended to co-occur in the 90 to 150 validation repertoires. Cytomegalovirus-associated status was assigned to 164 TCR beta chains.

The donors were part of the validation cohort of 120 or so subjects. That cohort was separate from the first cohort, which comprised fewer than 800 subjects. As to this clone: The antigen is undetermined.

Assay: immunoSEQ multiplex PCR; the TCRdb copy retains only in-frame clones and omits some. Here the sample spans 200,000 to 250,000 clones, about 88% being singletons. CDR3 length equals 12 residues. With 2 bases removed from V and 6 bases from J, the gap between germline ends came to 8 bases. CDR1 is GTSNPN and CDR2 is SVGIG in the germline V gene (reference sequence). The clonotype was recovered from a man younger than 35 in good health and CMV-seropositive. The chain couples TRBV30 to TRBJ2-1; D remains ambiguous. The specimen sequenced was PBMCs. This CDR3 is CAWSLSSNEQFF. The CDR3 nucleotides are TGTGCCTGGAGTTTAAGTTCCAATGAGCAGTTCTTC.